The 14 T cell receptor beta chains given below trace back to one sample, sequenced in a study of OX40 agonist ivuxolimab in advanced cancers. Produced via immunoSEQ multiplex PCR; TCRdb's table is partial and in-frame only. This table holds 85,000 to 100,000 clones, over 75% found once. This material consisted of CD4+ or CD8+ T cells sorted from blood, taken in a trial of the OX40 agonist ivuxolimab. These receptors all come from an adult with an advanced solid tumor such as melanoma, head and neck, liver or kidney cancer.

The rearrangement uses TRBV9 and TRBJ2-7, with D unclear. This CDR3 has 15 amino acids. CDR1 is SGDLS and CDR2 is YYNGEE in the germline V gene. The V end was cut by 0 bases, the J end by 3 bases, with 13 bases between. The chain's CDR3 is CASSVDNGRDYEQYF. CDR3 in DNA: TGTGCCAGCAGCGTAGACAACGGCAGAGACTACGAGCAGTACTTC.

This clone was recorded once. This specimen includes other DNA sequences encoding the same CDR3. J is TRBJ1-2 and V is TRBV6-1; weak D call: TRBD1 (5 bases). The germline V gene has CDR1 MNHNS and CDR2 SASEGT. V dropped 4 bases and J dropped 0 bases, with 9 bases sitting between them. The CDR3 spans 14 residues. For the CDR3, the DNA is TGTGCCAGCAGTGCGCCACAGGCTAACTATGGCTACACCTTC. As protein: CASSAPQANYGYTF.

The chain is built from TRBV7-8 and TRBJ2-1; 9 bases are a match to TRBD2. Germline V gene data show CDR1 as SGHVS and CDR2 as FQNEAQ. The CDR3 sequence is 15 residues long. The trim removed 8 bases at V and 5 bases at J, leaving 10 bases unmatched. The CDR3 reads CASRRGREGHNEQFF. The CDR3 nucleotides are TGTGCCAGCCGACGGGGGCGGGAGGGCCACAATGAGCAGTTCTTC.

The chain links TRBV7-2 to TRBJ2-5, with 10 positions matching TRBD1. V dropped 2 bases and J dropped 5; count of bases not matched to a gene: 8. The CDR3 extends over 16 amino acids. Germline lookup yields CDR1 SGHTA and CDR2 FQGNSA. Here the CDR3 DNA reads TGTGCCAGCAGCTTACGACAGGGGGCAAGTGGGGAGACCCAGTACTTC. Translated, it gives CASSLRQGASGETQYF.

The rearrangement links TRBV29-1 to TRBJ1-1; D is uncertain. Germline CDR1 SQVTM, CDR2 ANQGSEA. This CDR3 is 12 amino acids long. The V end was cut by 6 bases, the J end by 0 bases, with 8 bases between. The CDR3 is CSVAGLNTEAFF. The CDR3 DNA is TGCAGCGTCGCAGGCTTGAACACTGAAGCTTTCTTT.

The chain couples TRBV5-1 to TRBJ2-1, with 7 bases aligning to TRBD2. This CDR3 region has 15 residues. Looked up from germline, CDR1 is SGHRS and CDR2 is YFSETQ. With 1 base clipped from V and 7 bases from J, the junction kept 8 bases outside the gene matches. The CDR3 DNA reads TGCGCCAGCAGCTTGAGTGGCGGACTAGGGAATGAGCAGTTCTTC. Translated, it gives CASSLSGGLGNEQFF. The full variable domain, with the rest looked up from reference TRBV5-1 and TRBJ2-1, is KAGVTQTPRYLIKTRGQQVTLSCSPISGHRSVSWYQQTPGQGLQFLFEYFSETQRNKGNFPGRFSGRQFSNSRSEMNVSTLELGDSALYLCASSLSGGLGNEQFFGPGTRLTVL.

The chain combines TRBV5-1 with TRBJ2-1, with D unclear. V lost 0 bases and J 1 base, leaving 8 bases between the germline ends. Looked up from germline, CDR1 is SGHRS and CDR2 is YFSETQ. This CDR3 region has 15 residues. The CDR3 DNA reads TGCGCCAGCAGCTTGGGCCTAACGTCCTACAATGAGCAGTTCTTC. Protein product: CASSLGLTSYNEQFF.

A single count supports this clone. This sequence joins TRBV29-1 and TRBJ2-1, with D tentatively TRBD2 (6 bases). Germline V gene data show CDR1 as SQVTM and CDR2 as ANQGSEA. The V gene lost 6 bases and the J gene lost 6 bases, with 15 bases spanning the gap. The CDR3 is made up of 13 amino acids. The CDR3 is CSVAGNLLNEQFF. CDR3 DNA: TGCAGCGTGGCGGGAAACCTTCTCAATGAGCAGTTCTTC.

CDR3 protein: CASSFVIGDTQYF. Here the CDR3 DNA reads TGTGCCAGCAGCTTCGTCATTGGTGATACGCAGTATTTT. The rearrangement joins TRBV7-2 to TRBJ2-3; unclear D gene. Germline lookup yields CDR1 SGHTA and CDR2 FQGNSA. CDR3 length equals 13 residues. Trimming removed 3 bases from V and 6 bases from J, with 10 bases in between.

The J gene is TRBJ1-4, the V gene TRBV6-6; 8 bases are shared with TRBD1. In germline, CDR1 is MNHNY, CDR2 SVGAGI (reference sequence). CDR3 length equals 14 residues. The V segment lost 6 bases and the J segment 3 bases; nucleotides outside the gene matches: 3. The CDR3 reads CASSWGQANEKLFF. The CDR3 DNA reads TGTGCCAGCAGCTGGGGACAGGCTAATGAAAAACTGTTTTTT.

The rearrangement links TRBV7-9 to TRBJ2-7; D unresolved. CDR1 is SEHNR and CDR2 is FQNEAQ in the germline V gene (reference sequence). This CDR3 has 13 amino acids. Deletions cut 6 bases from V and 0 bases from J, with 9 bases between. The CDR3 nucleotides are TGTGCCAGCAGTCTCCAGAGCTCCTACGAGCAGTACTTC. Amino acids: CASSLQSSYEQYF. The full variable domain, completed using reference TRBV7-9 and TRBJ2-7, is DTGVSQNPRHKITKRGQNVTFRCDPISEHNRLYWYRQTLGQGPEFLTYFQNEAQLEKSRLLSDRFSAERPKGSFSTLEIQRTEQGDSAMYLCASSLQSSYEQYFGPGTRLTVT.

The V gene is TRBV20-1, the J gene TRBJ1-1; D possibly corresponds to TRBD1 (5 bases). Germline V lookup: CDR1 DFQATT, CDR2 SNEGSKA (reference sequence). With 5 bases removed from V and 6 bases from J, the gap between germline ends came to 10 bases. CDR3 length: 11 amino acids. CDR3 protein: CSAPLGPEAFF. CDR3 bases: TGCAGTGCTCCTCTGGGGCCTGAAGCTTTCTTT.

The chain joins TRBV19 to TRBJ1-5; D is uncertain. The CDR3 spans 15 residues. The V end lost 4 bases, the J end lost 4 bases, and 14 bases lay between the germline ends. Germline V gives CDR1 LNHDA, CDR2 SQIVND (reference sequence). The CDR3 region has the DNA TGTGCCAGTAGTAATTGGCGGAGTCGAAATCAGCCCCAGCATTTT. Its translation is CASSNWRSRNQPQHF.

This chain connects TRBV18 to TRBJ2-1; 9 bases match TRBD2. CDR1 and CDR2 (germline): KGHSH, LQKENI. The CDR3 sequence is 15 residues long. V trimming: 0 bases; J trimming: 9 bases; junction bases outside the gene matches: 6. CDR3 residues: CASSPPSGRLGEQFF. The CDR3 bases are TGTGCCAGCTCACCACCTAGCGGGAGACTTGGTGAGCAGTTCTTC.